This TCR beta chain comes out of a study of beta chain features in type 1 diabetes. The entirety of the isolated RNA underwent reverse transcription, so expressed TCRB transcripts were sequenced. Method: immunoSEQ multiplex PCR; TCRdb's copy keeps in-frame clones and lacks some. This table holds 500,000 to 800,000 clones, over 10% found once. Study-wide points: The study found fewer insertions and more deletions at VDJ junctions in type 1 diabetes patients. Among patients, naive, central memory and Treg TCRB repertoires appeared more similar than among healthy donors. In every one of the four CD4+ subsets, TCRB CDR3s were moderately but significantly shorter in Type 1 diabetes patients.

About this clone: Its antigen is not identified.

V was trimmed by 6 bases and J by 4 bases, leaving 2 bases between them. The CDR3 loop spans 10 amino acids. Germline CDR1 and CDR2: ENHRY and SYGVKD. Sample: naive CD4+ T cells from blood. This receptor was taken from a man aged 30 to 39 with type 1 diabetes. The rearrangement uses TRBV10-3 and TRBJ2-3, with unresolved D. CDR3 protein: CAIRPDTQYF. The CDR3 bases are TGTGCCATCAGGCCAGATACGCAGTATTTT.